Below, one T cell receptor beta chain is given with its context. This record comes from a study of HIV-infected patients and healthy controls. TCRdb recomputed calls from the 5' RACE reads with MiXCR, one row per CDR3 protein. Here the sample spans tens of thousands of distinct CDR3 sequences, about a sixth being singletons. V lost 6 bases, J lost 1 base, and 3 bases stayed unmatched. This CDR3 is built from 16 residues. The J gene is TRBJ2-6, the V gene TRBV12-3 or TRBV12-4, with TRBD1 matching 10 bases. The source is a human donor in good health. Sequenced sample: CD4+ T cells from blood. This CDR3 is CASSPGQGSGANVLTF. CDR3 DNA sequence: TGTGCCAGCAGCCCGGGACAGGGGTCTGGGGCCAACGTCCTGACTTTC.